This T cell receptor beta chain appears in the sequencing data of a study of cytomegalovirus exposure and HLA in healthy donors. This clone has only one observation. What it binds is not known. While the first cohort had 650 to 850 subjects, the donors belonged to the separate validation cohort of over a hundred subjects. Measured with immunoSEQ multiplex PCR; TCRdb has only the in-frame clones, and not every one. The sample carries more than 85,000 clones, roughly 88% recorded once. Overall study results and limits: Rarity marked most TCR sequences, yet some public TCRs occurred in many donors. The study labeled about 160 TCR beta chains cytomegalovirus-associated.

The source is a woman in her twenties or thirties in good health and CMV-seropositive. What was sequenced was PBMCs.

CDR3 DNA sequence: TGTGCCAGCAGCAAGCGGGAGCTATTTCGGGAGCAGTACTTC. This encodes CASSKRELFREQYF. The chain combines TRBV7-9 with TRBJ2-7; 8 bases map to TRBD2. The CDR3 is made up of 14 amino acids. Looked up from germline, CDR1 is SEHNR and CDR2 is FQNEAQ (reference sequence). V lost 5 bases, J lost 7 bases, and 10 bases stayed unmatched.